The 25 T cell receptor beta chains below all came from one sample that was sequenced in a study of T cell responses to AZD1222 COVID-19 vaccine. The data were produced by immunoSEQ multiplex PCR, yet TCRdb's version contains in-frame clones alone and is incomplete. The sample lists around 130,000 clones; 80% to 90% were seen once. The sequencing here drew on peripheral blood, taken on day 0 of AZD1222 vaccination. The source of these receptors is an adult in good health.

This sequence joins TRBV19 and TRBJ2-1; D may match TRBD1 or TRBD2 (5 bases each). V lost 5 bases, J lost 5 bases, and 19 bases lay in between. Per germline, CDR1 LNHDA and CDR2 SQIVND (reference sequence). This CDR3 is 16 amino acids long. The CDR3 loop reads CASSAPPGRLNNEQFF. The CDR3 bases are TGTGCCAGTAGTGCCCCCCCGGGACGCCTGAACAATGAGCAGTTCTTC.

The chain couples TRBV28 to TRBJ1-2; D remains ambiguous. Germline CDR1 and CDR2: MDHEN and SYDVKM. V was trimmed by 2 bases and J by 8 bases, leaving 12 bases between them. This CDR3 contains 13 residues. CDR3 bases: TGTGCCAGCAGTTTAGGAGGGTGGAAAGGCTACACCTTC. Translated: CASSLGGWKGYTF.

This clone is a singleton in its sample. J is TRBJ2-1 and V is TRBV30; the D gene is possibly TRBD1 (6 bases). This CDR3 region has 16 residues. V dropped 3 bases and J dropped 4 bases, with 19 bases sitting between them. CDR1 and CDR2 from the germline V gene are GTSNPN and SVGIG (reference sequence). For the CDR3, the DNA is TGTGCCTGGAGCCTGATGGGGGCAGGGGCGTACAATGAGCAGTTCTTC. Protein: CAWSLMGAGAYNEQFF.

The V call is TRBV28, the J call TRBJ2-7, with D tentatively TRBD2 (7 bases). Between the trimmed V and J ends, which lost 11 bases and 0 bases, there was a span of 14 bases. The CDR3 has 13 residues. Germline CDR1 is MDHEN and CDR2 is SYDVKM. This chain's CDR3 is CAGGGGGSYEQYF. The DNA of the CDR3 is TGTGCCGGTGGGGGCGGGGGCTCCTACGAGCAGTACTTC.

The chain uses TRBV5-5 and TRBJ2-1, with 9 bases lining up with TRBD1. V gave up 4 bases and J gave up 8 bases; unmatched junction bases: 13. Germline lookup yields CDR1 SGHKS and CDR2 YYEKEE (reference sequence). There are 16 residues in the CDR3. The CDR3 DNA reads as TGTGCCAGCAGCCTCGGGACAGGGAGTCGACTCGATGAGCAGTTCTTC. Translation gives CASSLGTGSRLDEQFF.

The sample holds one count of this clone. V and J are TRBV27 and TRBJ2-3; D tentatively reads TRBD1 or TRBD2 (5 bases each). Per the germline V gene, CDR1 is MNHEY and CDR2 is SMNVEV (reference sequence). The CDR3 runs 15 residues. The V end lost 6 bases, the J end lost 2 bases, and 15 bases lay between the germline ends. The CDR3 spells CASRIDRGNTDTQYF. As DNA, the CDR3 is TGTGCCAGCAGGATAGACAGAGGGAACACAGATACGCAGTATTTT.

The chain carries TRBV28 and TRBJ2-3, with D perhaps matching TRBD1 or TRBD2 (5 bases each). The V and J ends lost 3 bases and 0 bases respectively, with 7 bases between them. CDR3 length: 14 amino acids. Per germline, CDR1 MDHEN and CDR2 SYDVKM. For the CDR3, the DNA is TGTGCCAGCAGTTTCGAGGGGAGCACAGATACGCAGTATTTT. This gives the protein CASSFEGSTDTQYF.

The rearrangement joins TRBV7-2 to TRBJ2-7; D perhaps matches TRBD1 (6 bases). CDR1 and CDR2 (germline): SGHTA, FQGNSA. The CDR3 loop spans 15 amino acids. V lost 0 bases and J 3 bases, leaving 12 bases between the germline ends. This CDR3 is CASSLAFDRFYEQYF. The CDR3 region has the DNA TGTGCCAGCAGCTTAGCCTTTGACAGGTTCTACGAGCAGTACTTC.

V is TRBV9 and J is TRBJ1-1, with a possible D match to TRBD1 (5 bases). The V gene's germline CDR1 is SGDLS and CDR2 YYNGEE. With 0 bases removed from V and 6 bases from J, the gap between germline ends came to 9 bases. This CDR3 spans 13 amino acids. CDR3: CASSVGQGSEAFF. The CDR3 DNA is TGTGCCAGCAGCGTAGGGCAGGGATCTGAAGCTTTCTTT.

This clone came up a few times. This chain uses TRBV5-6 with TRBJ1-1; tentative D call: TRBD1 (5 bases). Trimming removed 0 bases at V and 10 bases at J, with 22 bases between. The CDR3 totals 16 residues. Germline CDR1 SGHDT, CDR2 YYEEEE. As DNA, the CDR3 is TGTGCCAGCAGCTTGGGGGCCGGGACCTCCAAGGAAAGAGCTTTCTTT. Translated: CASSLGAGTSKERAFF.

This clone was seen a handful of times. CDR3 protein: CASSYWEGPSYEQYF. CDR3 in DNA: TGTGCCAGCAGTTACTGGGAGGGACCAAGCTACGAGCAGTACTTC. J is TRBJ2-7 and V is TRBV6-5; 7 bases are shared with TRBD2. V lost 1 base to trimming and J lost 3 bases; unmatched junction nucleotides: 6. The germline CDR1 and CDR2 sequences are MNHEY and SVGAGI. The CDR3 loop spans 15 amino acids.

The chain has TRBV6-2 or TRBV6-3 and TRBJ1-2, with D unresolved. The CDR3 extends over 12 amino acids. Looked up from germline, CDR1 is MNHEY and CDR2 is SVGEGT. With 2 bases removed from V and 8 bases from J, the gap between germline ends came to 9 bases. The CDR3 region has the DNA TGTGCCAGCAGTTACCGTTTCGGGGGCTACACCTTC. This gives the protein CASSYRFGGYTF.

The CDR3 loop is CASSPSGRVRDTQYF. For the CDR3, the DNA is TGTGCCAGCAGTCCTAGCGGGAGGGTAAGGGATACGCAGTATTTT. The V gene is TRBV28, the J gene TRBJ2-3, with 12 positions matching TRBD2. The CDR3 is 15 amino acids. Germline V gene lookup returns CDR1 MDHEN and CDR2 SYDVKM. V lost 5 bases and J lost 6; bases outside the gene matches: 6.

This clone came up a few times. V usage is TRBV15 and J usage is TRBJ2-7, with 9 positions matching TRBD2. Germline CDR1 reads LNHNV; CDR2 reads YYDKDF (reference sequence). The CDR3 contains 16 residues. J lost 4 bases, V lost 3 bases, and 10 bases had no gene match. The CDR3 region has the DNA TGTGCCACCAGCAGTAGTGGTGGACTAGCGTTTTACGAGCAGTACTTC. It codes for CATSSSGGLAFYEQYF. Supplemented by reference TRBV15 and TRBJ2-7, the full variable domain reads DAMVIQNPRYQVTQFGKPVTLSCSQTLNHNVMYWYQQKSSQAPKLLFHYYDKDFNNEADTPDNFQSRRPNTSFCFLDIRSPGLGDTAMYLCATSSSGGLAFYEQYFGPGTRLTVT.

The V and J genes are TRBV6-2 or TRBV6-3 and TRBJ2-7; D may be TRBD2 (5 bases). CDR1 and CDR2 from the germline V gene are MNHEY and SVGEGT. CDR3 length: 16 amino acids. Trimming cost V 0 bases and J 5 bases, with 17 bases left between them. The CDR3 sequence: CASSYSTAARVHEQYF. The CDR3 DNA reads TGTGCCAGCAGTTACTCGACGGCAGCGCGGGTGCACGAGCAGTACTTC.

There are a few counts of this clone. The V and J genes are TRBV19 and TRBJ1-2; D is undetermined. V was trimmed by 3 bases and J by 2 bases, leaving 4 bases between them. Germline CDR1 LNHDA, CDR2 SQIVND (reference sequence). The CDR3 totals 12 residues. The CDR3 here is CASSMANYGYTF. CDR3 DNA sequence: TGTGCCAGTAGTATGGCCAACTATGGCTACACCTTC.

This clone has just one count. The rearrangement uses TRBV27 and TRBJ1-6; 9 nucleotides align to TRBD1. The CDR3 length is 14 residues. Germline V gene sequence: CDR1 MNHEY, CDR2 SMNVEV (reference sequence). The V and J ends lost 5 bases and 10 bases, in that order; junction bases with no gene match: 6. The CDR3 is CASSVQGAASPLHF. The CDR3 DNA reads TGTGCCAGCAGTGTACAGGGGGCCGCCTCACCCCTCCACTTT.

The rearrangement links TRBV30 to TRBJ2-5; 11 bases agree with TRBD2. CDR3 length: 15 amino acids. V was clipped by 0 bases and J by 4 bases; unmatched bases: 4. The germline V gene encodes CDR1 GTSNPN and CDR2 SVGIG (reference sequence). CDR3 bases: TGTGCCTGGAGTGTACTAGCGGGAGAGTTAGAGACCCAGTACTTC. It yields the protein CAWSVLAGELETQYF.

The chain combines TRBV5-1 with TRBJ2-3; TRBD2 aligns across 12 bases. The CDR3 extends over 18 amino acids. Germline CDR1 and CDR2: SGHRS and YFSETQ. V was pared by 4 bases and J by 5 bases, with 14 bases of the junction left unmatched. The CDR3 DNA is TGCGCCAGCAGCCACGGACTAGCGGGGTACTCCCCCGGAGATACGCAGTATTTT. Protein: CASSHGLAGYSPGDTQYF.

The CDR3 bases are TGTGCCAGCAGCCCTAGTCCCGGGGCTGGTTCACCCCTCCACTTT. This codes for CASSPSPGAGSPLHF. V is TRBV3-1 (or the pseudogene TRBV3-2) and J is TRBJ1-6; a weak D match, TRBD1 (5 bases). The CDR3 is made up of 15 amino acids. The germline V gene has CDR1 LGHDT and CDR2 YNNKEL (reference sequence). V was pared by 4 bases and J by 9 bases, with 16 bases between.

The chain is built from TRBV7-2 and TRBJ2-1, with TRBD2 matching 11 bases. The CDR3 extends over 14 amino acids. V trimming: 5 bases; J trimming: 8 bases; junction bases outside the gene matches: 5. CDR1 is SGHTA and CDR2 is FQGNSA in the germline V gene. The CDR3 sequence is CASSGLAGGYEQFF. The CDR3, as DNA: TGTGCCAGCAGCGGGCTAGCGGGGGGTTATGAGCAGTTCTTC.

This clone was recorded once. The V call is TRBV7-3, the J call TRBJ1-3, with 10 bases matching TRBD1. This CDR3 has 16 residues. J lost 7 bases, V lost 6 bases, and 12 bases had no gene match. Germline V gene data show CDR1 as SGHTA and CDR2 as FQGTGA. The CDR3 DNA reads TGTGCCAGCAGGCGGTCCGGGACAGGGGTTGGGAACACCATATATTTT. Translated, it gives CASRRSGTGVGNTIYF.

The chain employs TRBV30 and TRBJ2-3, with no clear D. The V gene's germline CDR1 is GTSNPN and CDR2 SVGIG (reference sequence). Trimming took 1 base from V and 1 from J, leaving 12 bases between them. This CDR3 is built from 15 residues. CDR3 nucleotides: TGTGCCTGGAGTGGGACCTCGGTGGGCACAGATACGCAGTATTTT. This sequence encodes CAWSGTSVGTDTQYF.

The chain links TRBV3-1 (or the pseudogene TRBV3-2) to TRBJ1-1, with D possibly matching TRBD1 (5 bases). Trimming cost V 4 bases and J 4 bases, with 16 bases left between them. The CDR3 contains 15 residues. Germline V gene data show CDR1 as LGHDT and CDR2 as YNNKEL (reference sequence). Written as DNA, the CDR3 is TGTGCCAGCAGCCCGATCCAGGGTTCAACCACTGAAGCTTTCTTT. As protein: CASSPIQGSTTEAFF.

The chain joins TRBV2 to TRBJ1-5, with a tentative D call TRBD1 (6 bases). The CDR3 runs to 12 residues. Germline lookup yields CDR1 SNHLY and CDR2 FYNNEI. Between the trimmed V and J ends, which lost 6 bases and 5 bases, there was a span of 8 bases. The CDR3 sequence is CASREGDQPQHF. The CDR3 DNA follows: TGTGCCAGCAGGGAGGGGGATCAGCCCCAGCATTTT.